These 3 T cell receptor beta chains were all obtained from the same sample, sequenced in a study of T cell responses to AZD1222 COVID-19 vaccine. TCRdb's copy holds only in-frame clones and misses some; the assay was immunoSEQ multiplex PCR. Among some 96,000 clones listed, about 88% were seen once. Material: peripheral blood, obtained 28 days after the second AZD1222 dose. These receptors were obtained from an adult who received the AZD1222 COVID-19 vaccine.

The CDR3 is CASSLQEGGGVGYTF. The CDR3 DNA is TGTGCCAGCAGCTTACAAGAGGGCGGAGGGGTTGGCTACACCTTC. V is TRBV7-6 and J is TRBJ1-2; TRBD1 might be the D (5 bases). The CDR3 runs to 15 residues. CDR1 and CDR2 from the germline V gene are SGHVS and FNYEAQ. V was clipped by 2 bases and J by 7 bases, with 17 bases between them.

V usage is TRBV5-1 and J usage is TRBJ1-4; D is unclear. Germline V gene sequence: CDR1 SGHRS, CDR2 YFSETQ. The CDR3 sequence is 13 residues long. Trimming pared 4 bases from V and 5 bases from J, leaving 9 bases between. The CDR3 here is CASSPGRNEKLFF. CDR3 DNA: TGCGCCAGCAGCCCAGGACGGAATGAAAAACTGTTTTTT.

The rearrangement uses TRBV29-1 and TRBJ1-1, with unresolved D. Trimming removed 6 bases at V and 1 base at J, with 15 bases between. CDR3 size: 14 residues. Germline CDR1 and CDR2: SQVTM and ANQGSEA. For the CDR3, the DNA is TGCAGCGTCTCCTACGACGGCGAGAACACTGAAGCTTTCTTT. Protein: CSVSYDGENTEAFF.